The 17 T cell receptor beta chains below all came from one sample that was sequenced in a study of blood T cell repertoires in COVID-19. The repertoire was sequenced with immunoSEQ multiplex PCR; TCRdb's copy has only in-frame clones and lacks some. The sample carries around 170,000 clones, over 75% recorded once. Sequenced material: peripheral blood. Source of these receptors: a man between 65 and 79 years old who had recovered from COVID-19.

A few counts support this clone. J is TRBJ1-2 and V is TRBV3-1 (or the pseudogene TRBV3-2); D ambiguous. Per the germline V gene, CDR1 is LGHDT and CDR2 is YNNKEL (reference sequence). The V end lost 1 base, the J end lost 2 bases, and 5 bases lay between the germline ends. This CDR3 region has 13 residues. The CDR3 loop is CASSQGVNYGYTF. CDR3 DNA: TGTGCCAGCAGCCAAGGCGTGAACTATGGCTACACCTTC.

The rearrangement uses TRBV18 and TRBJ1-3; D is undetermined. This CDR3 has 18 amino acids. Germline V CDR1 and CDR2: KGHSH, LQKENI. V lost 4 bases, J lost 0 bases, and 19 bases lay in between. Here the CDR3 DNA reads TGTGCCAGCTCACGAAGGGAGGGTGGTAGCGCCTCTGGAAACACCATATATTTT. It translates to CASSRREGGSASGNTIYF. The complete variable domain, with remaining parts taken from reference TRBV18 and TRBJ1-3, reads NAGVMQNPRHLVRRRGQEARLRCSPMKGHSHVYWYRQLPEEGLKFMVYLQKENIIDESGMPKERFSAEFPKEGPSILRIQQVVRGDSAAYFCASSRREGGSASGNTIYFGEGSWLTVV.

The chain uses TRBV2 and TRBJ2-7, with 7 bases identical to TRBD1. Losses at the gene ends were 8 bases for V and 6 bases for J; bases not matched to a gene: 10. The CDR3 spans 13 residues. The germline CDR1 and CDR2 sequences are SNHLY and FYNNEI. CDR3 nucleotide sequence: TGTGCCAGCGGACAGGCTGGGCGAGTCGAGCAGTACTTC. It yields the protein CASGQAGRVEQYF.

The chain recombines TRBV19 with TRBJ1-4, with D maybe TRBD1 (5 bases). Trimming left V 5 bases short and J 8 bases short, with 12 bases between. The CDR3 length is 13 residues. Germline values: CDR1 LNHDA, CDR2 SQIVND (reference sequence). The CDR3 loop is CASSVTGSEKLFF. The CDR3 DNA sequence: TGTGCCAGTAGTGTTACAGGATCCGAAAAACTGTTTTTT.

This clone appeared a single time. This chain connects TRBV19 to TRBJ2-7; no clear D gene. The V end was cut by 3 bases, the J end by 1 base, with 10 bases between. The CDR3 contains 14 residues. The V gene's germline CDR1 is LNHDA and CDR2 SQIVND (reference sequence). In nucleotides, the CDR3 is TGTGCCAGTAGTATGCTCTTCACTTCCTACGAGCAGTACTTC. This sequence encodes CASSMLFTSYEQYF.

This clone has a single count. The chain is built from TRBV10-2 and TRBJ1-3, with 9 bases fitting TRBD1. Looked up from germline, CDR1 is WSHSY and CDR2 is SAAADI. With V trimmed by 5 bases and J by 2 bases, 7 bases remained unmatched. There are 16 residues in the CDR3. The CDR3 nucleotides are TGCGCCAGCAGTACCGCGGACAGGGGAACTGGAAACACCATATATTTT. Its translation: CASSTADRGTGNTIYF.

The V and J genes are TRBV6-2 or TRBV6-3 and TRBJ2-7, with D maybe TRBD2 (6 bases). The CDR3 has 17 residues. Trimming removed 2 bases from V and 5 bases from J, with 22 bases in between. Germline V CDR1 and CDR2: MNHEY, SVGEGT. The DNA of the CDR3 is TGTGCCAGCAGTTACCCCAAATGGACGGGAGTCATCCACGAGCAGTACTTC. As protein: CASSYPKWTGVIHEQYF.

The chain couples TRBV18 to TRBJ2-1; no clear D. The CDR3 length is 14 residues. From germline, CDR1 is KGHSH and CDR2 LQKENI. The V and J ends lost 0 bases and 6 bases respectively, with 9 bases between them. In DNA, the CDR3 is TGTGCCAGCTCACCACCGGCCCAGTCCAATGAGCAGTTCTTC. As protein: CASSPPAQSNEQFF.

The V call is TRBV6-5, the J call TRBJ2-7, with D tentatively TRBD2 (6 bases). The CDR3 is 14 residues long. Germline CDR1 reads MNHEY; CDR2 reads SVGAGI. Trimming removed 7 bases at V and 0 bases at J, with 13 bases between. The CDR3 DNA follows: TGTGCCAGCAAGCTAGCGCCGAACTCCTACGAGCAGTACTTC. Its protein product is CASKLAPNSYEQYF.

V is TRBV13 and J is TRBJ2-7; 7 nucleotides match TRBD1. V shed 5 bases, J shed 6 bases, and the junction held 13 bases outside the gene matches. Germline V gene lookup returns CDR1 PRHDT and CDR2 FYEKMQ (reference sequence). The CDR3 has 15 residues. DNA for the CDR3: TGTGCCAGCAGCCCTAATATACAGGGGATCGGCGAGCAGTACTTC. This translates into CASSPNIQGIGEQYF.

The rearrangement links TRBV19 to TRBJ2-4; 9 bases align to TRBD1. The CDR3 totals 15 residues. Germline CDR1 LNHDA, CDR2 SQIVND (reference sequence). J gave up 6 bases and V 5 bases, and 8 bases lay outside the gene matches. CDR3 protein: CASSPPGTGRNIQYF. CDR3 nucleotide sequence: TGTGCCAGTAGTCCCCCGGGGACAGGGAGAAACATTCAGTACTTC.

The chain links TRBV6-4 to TRBJ2-1; 12 nucleotides align to TRBD1. Germline CDR1 and CDR2: MRHNA and SNTAGT. The V segment lost 4 bases and the J segment 9 bases; nucleotides outside the gene matches: 7. The CDR3 sequence is 15 residues long. CDR3 in amino acids: CASSVLPGQGAEQFF. CDR3 sequence (DNA): TGTGCCAGCAGTGTCTTACCGGGACAGGGGGCTGAGCAGTTCTTC.

This clone was observed a handful of times. The chain couples TRBV2 to TRBJ2-3; D unresolved. V was pared by 7 bases and J by 1 base, with 12 bases between. Germline CDR1 reads SNHLY; CDR2 reads FYNNEI. The CDR3 runs to 14 residues. Here the CDR3 reads CASMGPPRTDTQYF. CDR3 coding DNA: TGTGCCAGCATGGGCCCTCCTCGCACAGATACGCAGTATTTT.

This clone was seen once. This sequence joins TRBV15 and TRBJ1-1; D is unclear. The V end was cut by 5 bases, the J end by 0 bases, with 16 bases between. The germline V gene has CDR1 LNHNV and CDR2 YYDKDF (reference sequence). The CDR3 contains 16 residues. The CDR3 nucleotides read TGTGCCACCAGCCCCCGGACTGGGCGGGTGAACACTGAAGCTTTCTTT. It specifies CATSPRTGRVNTEAFF.

The chain links TRBV20-1 to TRBJ2-7; D ambiguous. Germline CDR1 DFQATT, CDR2 SNEGSKA (reference sequence). V lost 4 bases, J lost 5 bases, and 6 bases lay in between. The CDR3 spans 10 residues. The DNA of the CDR3 is TGCAGTGCTACCTTTCACGAGCAGTACTTC. Translation gives CSATFHEQYF.

The V gene is TRBV28, the J gene TRBJ1-2, with no clear D. V was trimmed by 2 bases and J by 8 bases, leaving 9 bases between them. Germline loops: CDR1 MDHEN, CDR2 SYDVKM. CDR3 size: 12 residues. The CDR3 DNA is TGTGCCAGCAGTTTAGGCGCGGGGGGCTACACCTTC. Protein sequence: CASSLGAGGYTF.

The rearrangement joins TRBV3-1 (or the pseudogene TRBV3-2) to TRBJ2-4, with 7 bases fitting TRBD2. The CDR3 contains 14 residues. J gave up 7 bases and V 4 bases, and 7 bases lay outside the gene matches. Germline V gene data show CDR1 as LGHDT and CDR2 as YNNKEL (reference sequence). This chain's CDR3 is CASSPGPGGNIQYF. The CDR3 DNA follows: TGTGCCAGCAGCCCGGGACCCGGGGGGAACATTCAGTACTTC.